These 16 T cell receptor beta chains were sequenced from one sample in a study of blood T cell repertoires in COVID-19. Assay: immunoSEQ multiplex PCR; the TCRdb copy retains only in-frame clones and omits some. There are approximately 110,000 clones in the sample; around four fifths occur only once, and around 6.2% lies in the top ten. Sequencing input: peripheral blood. Receptors were obtained from a man older than 75 with COVID-19, enrolled during active disease.

This chain links TRBV10-3 with TRBJ2-7; 10 positions agree with TRBD1. The J segment lost 2 bases and the V segment lost 11 bases, leaving 12 bases of the junction unmatched. The CDR3 loop spans 15 amino acids. CDR1 and CDR2 from the germline V gene are ENHRY and SYGVKD. CDR3 bases: TGTGCCGTAACTTCCGGGACAGGGGTACCCTACGAGCAGTACTTC. Its protein is CAVTSGTGVPYEQYF.

The chain is built from TRBV6-5 and TRBJ1-2; 7 bases are shared with TRBD1. J was trimmed by 5 bases and V by 7 bases; bases with no gene match: 7. In germline, CDR1 is MNHEY, CDR2 SVGAGI. This CDR3 comprises 13 residues. The CDR3 spells CASKMGQTYGYTF. In nucleotides, the CDR3 is TGTGCCAGCAAAATGGGACAGACATATGGCTACACCTTC.

The V call is TRBV7-2, the J call TRBJ1-2; 7 bases are shared with TRBD1. Germline V CDR1 and CDR2: SGHTA, FQGNSA. Germline trimming cut 5 bases from V and 7 bases from J; bases unmatched to any gene: 10. The CDR3 runs 14 residues. In DNA form, the CDR3 reads TGTGCCAGCAGCCCGGATCACAGGGGCTCTGGCTACACCTTC. It specifies CASSPDHRGSGYTF.

The V call is TRBV18, the J call TRBJ2-5, with 10 nucleotides matching TRBD2. Germline trimming cut 0 bases from V and 5 bases from J; bases unmatched to any gene: 9. This CDR3 spans 17 amino acids. Germline V gene sequence: CDR1 KGHSH, CDR2 LQKENI. CDR3: CASSPPLAGGPGETQYF. The CDR3 nucleotides read TGTGCCAGCTCACCACCGTTAGCGGGAGGCCCAGGGGAGACCCAGTACTTC.

CDR3 bases: TGTGCCCCCAGGGTGGCGGGAGGAAGAACCGGGGAGCTGTTTTTT. It codes for CAPRVAGGRTGELFF. J is TRBJ2-2 and V is TRBV6-5; 8 positions match TRBD2. The V and J ends lost 11 bases and 5 bases, in that order; junction bases with no gene match: 13. This CDR3 region has 15 residues. Per the germline V gene, CDR1 is MNHEY and CDR2 is SVGAGI.

The chain couples TRBV28 to TRBJ1-1; the D gene is possibly TRBD1 (6 bases). The CDR3 is made up of 14 amino acids. Per germline, CDR1 MDHEN and CDR2 SYDVKM. V gave up 5 bases and J gave up 7 bases, with 17 bases separating them. The CDR3 DNA reads TGTGCCAGCAGTCCGTCGGACAGAATGGGTGAAGCTTTCTTT. Protein sequence: CASSPSDRMGEAFF. Variable domain in full (rest from reference TRBV28 and TRBJ1-1): DVKVTQSSRYLVKRTGEKVFLECVQDMDHENMFWYRQDPGLGLRLIYFSYDVKMKEKGDIPEGYSVSREKKERFSLILESASTNQTSMYLCASSPSDRMGEAFFGQGTRLTVV.

As concerns this clone: Other DNA sequences from this sample encode an identical CDR3 as well. The chain carries TRBV28 and TRBJ1-5; D is undetermined. Germline loops: CDR1 MDHEN, CDR2 SYDVKM. The CDR3 is 13 amino acids. Trimming took 1 base from V and 5 from J, leaving 6 bases between them. This chain's CDR3 is CASSLLTYQPQHF. CDR3 DNA sequence: TGTGCCAGCAGTTTATTAACTTATCAGCCCCAGCATTTT. The variable domain in full, with the rest retrieved from reference TRBV28 and TRBJ1-5, is DVKVTQSSRYLVKRTGEKVFLECVQDMDHENMFWYRQDPGLGLRLIYFSYDVKMKEKGDIPEGYSVSREKKERFSLILESASTNQTSMYLCASSLLTYQPQHFGDGTRLSIL.

V gene TRBV29-1 combines with J gene TRBJ2-5, with TRBD1 identical over 10 bases. V gave up 7 bases and J gave up 0 bases; unmatched junction bases: 17. The germline V gene encodes CDR1 SQVTM and CDR2 ANQGSEA. CDR3 length: 18 residues. CDR3 in DNA: TGCAGCGGGCGCGGATGGACAGGGGGACTTACTTACCAAGAGACCCAGTACTTC. This gives the protein CSGRGWTGGLTYQETQYF.

The chain employs TRBV7-2 and TRBJ1-1; TRBD1 aligns across 8 bases. The CDR3 has 15 amino acids. V was pared by 5 bases and J by 3 bases, with 8 bases of the junction left unmatched. CDR1 SGHTA and CDR2 FQGNSA come from the germline V gene. The CDR3 spells CASSGRDRPYTEAFF. As DNA, the CDR3 is TGTGCCAGCAGCGGAAGGGACAGGCCCTACACTGAAGCTTTCTTT. The entire variable domain, with the rest obtained from reference TRBV7-2 and TRBJ1-1, is as follows: GAGVSQSPSNKVTEKGKDVELRCDPISGHTALYWYRQSLGQGLEFLIYFQGNSAPDKSGLPSDRFSAERTGGSVSTLTIQRTQQEDSAVYLCASSGRDRPYTEAFFGQGTRLTVV.

The V gene is TRBV10-1, the J gene TRBJ1-1, with 9 bases aligning to TRBD1. CDR1 and CDR2 (germline): WNHNN, SYGVQD (reference sequence). This CDR3 is 15 amino acids long. J was trimmed by 5 bases and V by 6 bases; bases with no gene match: 10. The CDR3 spells CASSETGGAWTEAFF. DNA of the CDR3: TGCGCCAGCAGCGAAACAGGGGGCGCGTGGACTGAAGCTTTCTTT.

The chain links TRBV2 to TRBJ2-2; TRBD2 aligns across 8 bases. Germline CDR1 and CDR2: SNHLY and FYNNEI. The CDR3 runs 17 residues. J lost 4 bases, V lost 2 bases, and 9 bases had no gene match. Here the CDR3 reads CASSEFAGGPSTGELFF. The CDR3 bases are TGTGCCAGCAGTGAATTCGCGGGAGGCCCCTCCACCGGGGAGCTGTTTTTT.

The rearrangement joins TRBV29-1 to TRBJ1-2; D is uncertain. Germline CDR1 is SQVTM and CDR2 is ANQGSEA. This CDR3 is built from 11 residues. The ends were cut back, 1 base at V and 4 bases at J, with 4 bases in the middle. CDR3 sequence (DNA): TGCAGCGTTGAAGTAGCCTATGGCTACACCTTC. This sequence encodes CSVEVAYGYTF.

The chain uses TRBV27 and TRBJ2-2; a possible D gene is TRBD2 (6 bases). Trimming took off 4 bases at V and 5 bases at J, with 11 bases between the two ends. Germline lookup yields CDR1 MNHEY and CDR2 SMNVEV (reference sequence). This CDR3 region has 14 residues. The DNA of the CDR3 is TGTGCCAGCAGTTCAGCACTAGCAACCGGGGAGCTGTTTTTT. This codes for CASSSALATGELFF.

This clone showed up just a few times. The V gene is TRBV11-2, the J gene TRBJ1-4, with D possibly being TRBD1 (5 bases). Trimming took off 4 bases at V and 8 bases at J, with 11 bases between the two ends. Germline V gene sequence: CDR1 SGHAT, CDR2 FQNNGV. This CDR3 has 13 residues. CDR3 nucleotide sequence: TGTGCCAGCAGCTCCGTGGGGCAGGAAAAACTGTTTTTT. Amino acid sequence: CASSSVGQEKLFF.

The genes are TRBV10-3 and TRBJ1-1, with 8 bases matching TRBD1. The length of the CDR3 is 16 residues. V gave up 3 bases and J gave up 3 bases; unmatched junction bases: 9. Looked up from germline, CDR1 is ENHRY and CDR2 is SYGVKD. The CDR3 region has the DNA TGTGCCATCAGTGATTGGCAGGGGGCTTCTGACACTGAAGCTTTCTTT. It yields the protein CAISDWQGASDTEAFF.

The gene calls are TRBV4-2 and TRBJ2-2, with a weak D call TRBD2 (5 bases). The germline CDR1 and CDR2 sequences are LGHNA and YNFKEQ. The CDR3 is 16 amino acids. Trimming shortened V by 5 bases and J by 4 bases, and 17 bases separated the two germline ends. In DNA form, the CDR3 reads TGTGCCAGCAGCTCGAGGGCGAGTTATCTCACCGGGGAGCTGTTTTTT. Its translation: CASSSRASYLTGELFF.